This T cell receptor (beta chain) originates from a study of cytomegalovirus exposure and HLA in healthy donors. General study points: It was reported that the classifier diagnosed cytomegalovirus status with high specificity and sensitivity in both the original and validation cohorts.

Profiling relied on immunoSEQ multiplex PCR, and the TCRdb table lists in-frame clones only, not all of them. The sample holds around 70,000 clones; about 90% are singletons and the top ten take approximately 3.4%. In the case of this clone: Its antigen remains unidentified.

CDR1 is GTSNPN and CDR2 is SVGIG in the germline V gene (reference sequence). V was trimmed by 1 base and J by 4 bases, leaving 7 bases between them. The CDR3 sequence is 12 residues long. Sequenced: PBMCs. The chain couples TRBV30 to TRBJ2-5, with D perhaps TRBD2 (6 bases). This receptor was identified in a man in his late teens or twenties in good health and CMV-seronegative. CDR3 loop: CAWSDGGETQYF. CDR3 in DNA: TGTGCCTGGAGTGACGGGGGAGAGACCCAGTACTTC.